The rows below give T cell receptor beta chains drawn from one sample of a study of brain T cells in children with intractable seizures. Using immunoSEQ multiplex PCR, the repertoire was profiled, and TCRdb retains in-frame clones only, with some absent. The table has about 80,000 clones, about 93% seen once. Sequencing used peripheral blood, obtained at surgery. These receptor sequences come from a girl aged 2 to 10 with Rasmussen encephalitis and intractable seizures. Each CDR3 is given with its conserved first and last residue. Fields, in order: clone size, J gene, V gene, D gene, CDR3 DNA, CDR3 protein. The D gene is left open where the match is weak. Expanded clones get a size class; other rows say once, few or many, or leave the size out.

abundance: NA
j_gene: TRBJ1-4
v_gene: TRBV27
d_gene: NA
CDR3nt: TGTGCCAGCAGTTTATACCACAGAAGGGGCGTGCGATTTGAGCCTAATGAAAAACTGTTTTTT
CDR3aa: CASSLYHRRGVRFEPNEKLFF

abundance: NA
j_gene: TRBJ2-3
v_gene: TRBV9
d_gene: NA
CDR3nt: TGTGCCAGCAGCGTAGGAACTAGCACAGATACGCAGTATTTT
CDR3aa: CASSVGTSTDTQYF

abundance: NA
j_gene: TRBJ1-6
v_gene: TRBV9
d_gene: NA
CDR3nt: TGTGCCAGCAGCGTCCAAGGGGATCCCTCACCCCTCCACTTT
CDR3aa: CASSVQGDPSPLHF

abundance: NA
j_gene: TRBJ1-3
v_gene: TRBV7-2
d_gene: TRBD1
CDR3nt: TGTGCCAGCAGCTACGACAGGGGGCCTGGAAACACCATATATTTT
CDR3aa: CASSYDRGPGNTIYF

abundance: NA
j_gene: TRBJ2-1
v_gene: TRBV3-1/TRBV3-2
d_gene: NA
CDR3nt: TGTGCCAGCAGCCAAGGGGTAGGGACGACGTACAATGAGCAGTTCTTC
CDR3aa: CASSQGVGTTYNEQFF

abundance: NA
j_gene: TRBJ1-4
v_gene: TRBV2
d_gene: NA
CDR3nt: TGTGCCAGCAGTTCGTTAACGGATGAAAAACTGTTTTTT
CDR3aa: CASSSLTDEKLFF

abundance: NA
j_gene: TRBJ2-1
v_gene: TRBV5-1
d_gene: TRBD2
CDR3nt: TGCGCCAGCAGCTTGGCTCGACTAGCGGGAGGGAAGTACAATGAGCAGTTCTTC
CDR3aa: CASSLARLAGGKYNEQFF

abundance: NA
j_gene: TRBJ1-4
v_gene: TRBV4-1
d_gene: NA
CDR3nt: TGCGCCAGCAGCCAAGGAGGAACTAATGAAAAACTGTTTTTT
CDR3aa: CASSQGGTNEKLFF

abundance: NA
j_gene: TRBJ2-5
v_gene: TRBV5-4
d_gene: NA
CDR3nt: TGTGCCAGCAGCGCTCCAGGGGCTGGTCCAGCGGGGACCCAGTACTTC
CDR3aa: CASSAPGAGPAGTQYF

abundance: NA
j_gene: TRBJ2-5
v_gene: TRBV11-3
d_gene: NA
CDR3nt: TGTGCCAGCAGCTCCTGGACCCAGCAAGAGACCCAGTACTTC
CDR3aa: CASSSWTQQETQYF

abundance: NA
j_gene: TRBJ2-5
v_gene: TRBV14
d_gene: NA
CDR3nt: TGTGCCAGCAGCCAACTAGGTAAAGAGACCCAGTACTTC
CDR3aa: CASSQLGKETQYF

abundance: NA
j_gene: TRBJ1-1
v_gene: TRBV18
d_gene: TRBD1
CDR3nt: TGTGCCAGCTCACCTACAGGGGGTAATGGTTGGAGTACTGAAGCTTTCTTT
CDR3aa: CASSPTGGNGWSTEAFF

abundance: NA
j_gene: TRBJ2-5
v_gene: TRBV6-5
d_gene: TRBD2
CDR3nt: TGTGCCAGCAGTTCCCGACTAGCGGGGGAAGTTGAGACCCAGTACTTC
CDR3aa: CASSSRLAGEVETQYF

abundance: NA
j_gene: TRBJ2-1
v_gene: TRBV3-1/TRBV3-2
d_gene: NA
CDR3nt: TGTGCCAGCAGCCAAGACGGGCGGAGTGAGCAGTTCTTC
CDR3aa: CASSQDGRSEQFF

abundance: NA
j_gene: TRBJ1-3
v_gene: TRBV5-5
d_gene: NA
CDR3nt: TGTGCCAGCAGCTTGGGACCCAAGGGCGGAAACACCATATATTTT
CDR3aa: CASSLGPKGGNTIYF

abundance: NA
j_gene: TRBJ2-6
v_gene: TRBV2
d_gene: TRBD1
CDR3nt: TGTGCCAGCAGCTTACAGGGGGCAGCTGGGGCCAACGTCCTGACTTTC
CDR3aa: CASSLQGAAGANVLTF

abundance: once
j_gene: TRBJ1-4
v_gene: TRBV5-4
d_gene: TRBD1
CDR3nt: TGTGCCAGCAGCCAAGGGGGCGCAATTGAAAAACTGTTTTTT
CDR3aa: CASSQGGAIEKLFF

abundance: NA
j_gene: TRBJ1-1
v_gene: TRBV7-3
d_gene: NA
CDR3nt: TGTGCCAGCAGCCGAGAACTGAACACTGAAGCTTTCTTT
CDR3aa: CASSRELNTEAFF

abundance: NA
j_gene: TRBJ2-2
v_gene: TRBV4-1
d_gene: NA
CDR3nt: TGCGCCAGCAGCCAAGGTACAGCTAACACCGGGGAGCTGTTTTTT
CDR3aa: CASSQGTANTGELFF

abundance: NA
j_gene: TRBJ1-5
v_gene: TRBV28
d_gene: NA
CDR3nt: TGTGCCAGCAGTTGGGGAGGGAGGGGGAGGCAGAGCAATCAGCCCCAGCATTTT
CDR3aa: CASSWGGRGRQSNQPQHF

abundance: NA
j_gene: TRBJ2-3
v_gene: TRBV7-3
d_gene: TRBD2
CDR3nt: TGTGCCAGCAGCTCCGGGACTAGCACTGCAGATACGCAGTATTTT
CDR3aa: CASSSGTSTADTQYF

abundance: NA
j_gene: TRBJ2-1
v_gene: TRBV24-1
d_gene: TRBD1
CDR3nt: TGTGCCACCAGTGCCCCCAGGGGGAATGAGCAGTTCTTC
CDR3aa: CATSAPRGNEQFF

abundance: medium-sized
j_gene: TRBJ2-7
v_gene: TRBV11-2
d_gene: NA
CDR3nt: TGTGCCAGCAGCTTAGGTACGGGCGGGCGCGAGCAGTACTTC
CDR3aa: CASSLGTGGREQYF

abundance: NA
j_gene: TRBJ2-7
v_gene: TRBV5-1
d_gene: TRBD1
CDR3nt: TGCGCCAGCAGCTTGACACCGACAGGGACCTACGAGCAGTACTTC
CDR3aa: CASSLTPTGTYEQYF

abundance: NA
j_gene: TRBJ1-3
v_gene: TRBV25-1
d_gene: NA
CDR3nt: TGTGCCAGCAGTGATCTGTATGGGGGCGGAAACACCATATATTTT
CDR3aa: CASSDLYGGGNTIYF

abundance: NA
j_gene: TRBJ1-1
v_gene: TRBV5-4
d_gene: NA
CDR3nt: TGTGCCAGCAGCGCATTATTAGGGGAAGGTACTGAAGCTTTCTTT
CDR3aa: CASSALLGEGTEAFF

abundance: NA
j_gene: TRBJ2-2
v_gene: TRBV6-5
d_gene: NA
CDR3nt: TGTGCCAGCAGTCATCGACAGATCGGGGAGCTGTTTTTT
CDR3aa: CASSHRQIGELFF

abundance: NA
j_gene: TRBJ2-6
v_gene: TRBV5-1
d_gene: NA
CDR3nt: TGCGCCAGCAGCTTTGACAGCACATCTGGGGCCAACGTCCTGACTTTC
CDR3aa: CASSFDSTSGANVLTF

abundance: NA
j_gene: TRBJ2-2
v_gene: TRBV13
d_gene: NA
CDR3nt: TGTGCCAGCAGCTTCCCTGAGACCGGGGAGCTGTTTTTT
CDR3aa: CASSFPETGELFF

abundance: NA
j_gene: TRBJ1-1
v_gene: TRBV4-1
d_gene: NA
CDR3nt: TGCGCCAGCAGCCACCCGGGACGGGTGAACACTGAAGCTTTCTTT
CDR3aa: CASSHPGRVNTEAFF

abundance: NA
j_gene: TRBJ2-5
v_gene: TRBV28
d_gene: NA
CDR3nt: TGTGCCAGCCAATCTGGCGAGAGAGAGACCCAGTACTTC
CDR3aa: CASQSGERETQYF

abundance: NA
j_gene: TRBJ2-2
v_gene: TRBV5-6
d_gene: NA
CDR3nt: TGTGCCAGCAGCGAACTAGGGGTCGGGGAGCTGTTTTTT
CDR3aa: CASSELGVGELFF

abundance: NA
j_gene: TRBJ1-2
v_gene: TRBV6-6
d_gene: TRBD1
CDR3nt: TGTGCCAGCAGTTCCCGGGACAGCGAAATAAACTATGGCTACACCTTC
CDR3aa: CASSSRDSEINYGYTF

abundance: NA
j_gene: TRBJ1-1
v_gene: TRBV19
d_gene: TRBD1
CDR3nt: TGTGCCAGTAGGAGGGGGACAGGGAAAATGAACACTGAAGCTTTCTTT
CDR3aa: CASRRGTGKMNTEAFF

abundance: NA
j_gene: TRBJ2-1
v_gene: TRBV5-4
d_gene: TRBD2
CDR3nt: TGTGCCAGCAGCTCGGGACTAGCTAAAGGCAATGAGCAGTTCTTC
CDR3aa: CASSSGLAKGNEQFF

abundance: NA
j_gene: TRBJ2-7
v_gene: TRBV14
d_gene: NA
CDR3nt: TGTGCCAGCCGGGAAACCTCCGCCTACGAGCAGTACTTC
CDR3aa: CASRETSAYEQYF

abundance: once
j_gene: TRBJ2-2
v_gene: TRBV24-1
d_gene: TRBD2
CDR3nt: TGTGCCACCAGTCTAGCGGGAGGCCGGACCGGGGAGCTGTTTTTT
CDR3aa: CATSLAGGRTGELFF

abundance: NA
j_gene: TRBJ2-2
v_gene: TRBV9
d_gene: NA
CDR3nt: TGTGCCAGCAGCGTAGGGGTAGGCACCGGGGAGCTGTTTTTT
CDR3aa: CASSVGVGTGELFF

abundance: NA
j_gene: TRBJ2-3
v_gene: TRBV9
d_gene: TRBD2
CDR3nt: TGTGCCAGCAGCGCTAGCGGGGGCTTTGCAGATACGCAGTATTTT
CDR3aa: CASSASGGFADTQYF

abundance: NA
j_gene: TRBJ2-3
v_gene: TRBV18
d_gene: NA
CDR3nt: TGTGCCAGCTCACCTCGGCTGACAGATACAGATACGCAGTATTTT
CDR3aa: CASSPRLTDTDTQYF

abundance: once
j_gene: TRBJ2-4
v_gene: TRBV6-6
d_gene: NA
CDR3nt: TGTGCCAGCAGTTACCCTAAAAACATTCAGTACTTC
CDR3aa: CASSYPKNIQYF

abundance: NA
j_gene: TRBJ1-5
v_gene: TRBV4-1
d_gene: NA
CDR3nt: TGCGCCAGCAGCCAAGGTCCCTCGGGGTTTGAGAATCAGCCCCAGCATTTT
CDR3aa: CASSQGPSGFENQPQHF

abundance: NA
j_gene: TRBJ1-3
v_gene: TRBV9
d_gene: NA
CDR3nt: TGTGCCAGCAGCGTAGCTGACGGGGTTAACACCATATATTTT
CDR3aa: CASSVADGVNTIYF

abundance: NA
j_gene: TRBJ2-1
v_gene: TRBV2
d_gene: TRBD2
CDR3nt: TGTGCCAGCAGTGAGCGGGAGGTCCCTAATGAGCAGTTCTTC
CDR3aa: CASSEREVPNEQFF

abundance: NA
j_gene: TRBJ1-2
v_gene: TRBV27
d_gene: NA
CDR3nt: TGTGCCAGCAGTTTAATGTCTAACTATGGCTACACCTTC
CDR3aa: CASSLMSNYGYTF

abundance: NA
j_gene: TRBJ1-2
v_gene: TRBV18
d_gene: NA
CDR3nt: TGTGCCAGCTCACCACCGGGCCCCAGCTATGGCTACACCTTC
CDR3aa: CASSPPGPSYGYTF

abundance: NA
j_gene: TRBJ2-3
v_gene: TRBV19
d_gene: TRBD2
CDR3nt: TGTGCCAGTAGTAATCCGGGAGGGGCAGATACGCAGTATTTT
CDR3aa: CASSNPGGADTQYF

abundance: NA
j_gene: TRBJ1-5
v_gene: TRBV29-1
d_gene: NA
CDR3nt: TGCAGCGTCTCAGACAGAACCAATCAGCCCCAGCATTTT
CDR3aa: CSVSDRTNQPQHF

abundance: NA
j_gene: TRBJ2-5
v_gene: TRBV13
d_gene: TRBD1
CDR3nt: TGTGCCAGCAGCGAGGGGACAGGGAGAGAGACCCAGTACTTC
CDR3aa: CASSEGTGRETQYF

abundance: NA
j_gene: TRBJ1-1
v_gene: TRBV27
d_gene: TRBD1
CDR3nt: TGTGCCAGCAGTTCCCCCCCAGGGGGGGGCGCCGCTGAAGCTTTCTTT
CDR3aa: CASSSPPGGGAAEAFF

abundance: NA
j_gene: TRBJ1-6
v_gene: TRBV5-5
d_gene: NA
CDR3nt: TGTGCCAGCAGCCTCTTACACGGGTATAATTCACCCCTCCACTTT
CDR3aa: CASSLLHGYNSPLHF

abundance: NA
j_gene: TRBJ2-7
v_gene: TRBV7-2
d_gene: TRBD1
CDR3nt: TGTGCCAGCAGCCCGTCAGGGGGCCTCGAGCAGTACTTC
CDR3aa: CASSPSGGLEQYF

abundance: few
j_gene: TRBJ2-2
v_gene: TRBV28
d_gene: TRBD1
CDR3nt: TGTGCCAGCAGTTTAACCGGGACAGTGAACACCGGGGAGCTGTTTTTT
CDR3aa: CASSLTGTVNTGELFF

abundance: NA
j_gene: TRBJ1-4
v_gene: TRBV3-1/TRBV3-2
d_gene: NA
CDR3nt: TGTGCCAGCAGCCTTCTGGGGACGTCCGGTGAAAAACTGTTTTTT
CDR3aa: CASSLLGTSGEKLFF